These T cell receptor beta chains were read from a single sample in a study of T cells after yellow fever vaccination. TCRdb itself ran the 5' RACE reads through MiXCR, one entry per CDR3 protein. This sample has some 550,000 distinct CDR3 sequences, with roughly a fifth found just once. The material sequenced was PBMCs, taken 15 days after the yellow fever booster vaccination. Receptors originate from a man aged 25 to 40 who received the YFV17D yellow fever vaccine. CDR3s include the opening cysteine and the closing phenylalanine or tryptophan. The order of the fields is V gene, clone size, D gene, J gene, CDR3 DNA, CDR3 protein. The D gene is left open where the match is weak. Size is omitted from some rows. Given values are once, few, many or a class for expanded clones.

TRBV12-3/TRBV12-4	NA	TRBD2	TRBJ2-3	TGTGCCAGCAGTATGTGGACTAGCGGGAGCACAGATACGCAGTATTTT	CASSMWTSGSTDTQYF
TRBV5-1	few	NA	TRBJ1-4	TGCGCCAGCAGCTTGGGGTCAGGGGCAACTAATGAAAAACTGTTTTTT	CASSLGSGATNEKLFF
TRBV20-1	few	TRBD2	TRBJ2-1	TGCAGTGCTAGGCACCCCGGGACAGGGCTGACTAGCGGGAGACGGTTTTCCTACAATGAGCAGTTCTTC	CSARHPGTGLTSGRRFSYNEQFF
TRBV6-2/TRBV6-3	few	NA	TRBJ2-7	TGTGCCAGCAACCCGAAACAGACAGCTTATTATGTGCAGTACTTC	CASNPKQTAYYVQYF
TRBV3-1	NA	NA	TRBJ2-1	TGTGCCAGCAGCCAGTCTGTCAATGAGCAGTTCTTC	CASSQSVNEQFF
TRBV4-3	NA	TRBD2	TRBJ2-3	TGCGCCAGCAGCCAAGATCCGGGGAGGGCCGGGACAGATACGCAGTATTTT	CASSQDPGRAGTDTQYF
TRBV20-1	NA	NA	TRBJ2-7	TGCAGTGCCAGAACCCAAGGGAGGGGGGAGCAGTACTTC	CSARTQGRGEQYF
TRBV20-1	NA	NA	TRBJ1-2	TGCAGTGCTAGAGCTCGGGAGGGCTACACCTTC	CSARAREGYTF
TRBV12-3/TRBV12-4	NA	NA	TRBJ2-3	TGTGCCAGCAGTTTATTCGCGGGTGCCACAGATACGCAGTATTTT	CASSLFAGATDTQYF
TRBV12-3/TRBV12-4	few	NA	TRBJ1-2	TGTGCCAGCAGTCCCGGACCCACGCTCGCCTATGGCTACACCTTC	CASSPGPTLAYGYTF